This T cell receptor (beta chain) was sequenced for a study of shared clonotypes between healthy human individuals. Trimming pared 3 bases from V and 0 bases from J, leaving 12 bases between. The CDR3 consists of 16 residues. Germline values: CDR1 MDHEN, CDR2 SYDVKM. Profiling relied on immunoSEQ multiplex PCR, and the TCRdb table lists in-frame clones only, not all of them. The sample lists 650,000 to 700,000 clones, less than 95% occurring once. The V call is TRBV28, the J call TRBJ1-3, with D maybe TRBD1 (5 bases). The sequence derives from a man aged 18 to 29 in good health. Some clones in this sample may be carry-over from other donors' samples. The sequenced material came from memory CD8+ T cells from PBMCs. Stated subset: CD45RO+ cells pooled with CCR7-negative TemRA cells. CDR3 bases: TGTGCCAGCAGTTTCGGGGCAGGGACCTCTGGAAACACCATATATTTT. It yields the protein CASSFGAGTSGNTIYF.